These 15 T cell receptor beta chains share one sample of origin, sequenced in a study of CD8 T cells in Susac syndrome. Random hexamers were used to reverse transcribe 0.5 to 1 ug of RNA. TCRdb reprocessed the immunoSEQ multiplex PCR reads via MiXCR and lists one record per CDR3 protein. Here the sample spans about 140,000 distinct CDR3 sequences, approximately 95% being singletons. Sequences were obtained from CD4+ T cells from PBMCs. The receptors derive from a human donor with multiple sclerosis.

The chain is built from TRBV5-1 and TRBJ2-7; 7 positions agree with TRBD2. The CDR3 is 14 residues long. J lost 7 bases, V lost 0 bases, and 7 bases had no gene match. The germline CDR1 and CDR2 sequences are SGHRS and YFSETQ. CDR3 amino acids: CASSLELARGEQYF. For the CDR3, the DNA is TGCGCCAGCAGCTTGGAGCTAGCGCGGGGGGAGCAGTACTTC.

V gene TRBV20-1 combines with J gene TRBJ2-5, with 7 positions matching TRBD2. J was trimmed by 5 bases and V by 3 bases; bases with no gene match: 12. Germline V CDR1 and CDR2: DFQATT, SNEGSKA (reference sequence). The length of the CDR3 is 15 residues. The CDR3 DNA reads as TGCAGTGCTAGTTCTGGTCTGGGAGGGAAGGAGACCCAGTACTTC. It encodes CSASSGLGGKETQYF.

The J gene is TRBJ1-1, the V gene TRBV7-7; no reliable D call. Germline V CDR1 and CDR2: SSHAT, FNYEAQ (reference sequence). This CDR3 comprises 16 residues. V gave up 3 bases and J gave up 7 bases, with 21 bases separating them. The CDR3 here is CASSFPTRTSVGEAFF. CDR3 sequence (DNA): TGTGCCAGCAGCTTCCCGACCAGGACCTCGGTTGGTGAAGCTTTCTTT.

This chain joins TRBV7-2 and TRBJ1-1; D is uncertain. CDR3 length equals 16 residues. Germline V gene lookup returns CDR1 SGHTA and CDR2 FQGNSA. V was trimmed by 2 bases and J by 4 bases, leaving 17 bases between them. CDR3 loop: CASSLSPPGMGTEAFF. The DNA for the CDR3 is TGTGCCAGCAGCTTATCCCCTCCGGGGATGGGCACTGAAGCTTTCTTT.

The genes are TRBV10-3 and TRBJ2-5; D uncertain. The CDR3 is 14 residues long. Between the trimmed V and J ends, which lost 6 bases and 0 bases, there was a span of 11 bases. Per the germline V gene, CDR1 is ENHRY and CDR2 is SYGVKD. CDR3 nucleotide sequence: TGTGCCATCAGCAAACAGCGAAACCAAGAGACCCAGTACTTC. This encodes CAISKQRNQETQYF.

The CDR3 sequence: CASSLAGEGRYGYTF. CDR3 in DNA: TGTGCCAGCAGCTTGGCCGGGGAGGGTCGGTATGGCTACACCTTC. V is TRBV5-4 and J is TRBJ1-2, with unresolved D. Deletions cut 0 bases from V and 5 bases from J, with 14 bases between. Germline assignment: CDR1 SGHNT and CDR2 YYREEE (reference sequence). CDR3 size: 15 residues.

This rearrangement joins TRBV9 to TRBJ1-2; a possible D gene is TRBD1 (6 bases). The CDR3 consists of 15 residues. CDR1 is SGDLS and CDR2 is YYNGEE in the germline V gene. V lost 0 bases and J lost 2, with 11 bases in between. CDR3 bases: TGTGCCAGCAGCGTAGGGGGGGCAGGGAACTATGGCTACACCTTC. The encoded protein is CASSVGGAGNYGYTF. The variable domain in full, completed from reference TRBV9 and TRBJ1-2, reads DSGVTQTPKHLITATGQRVTLRCSPRSGDLSVYWYQQSLDQGLQFLIQYYNGEERAKGNILERFSAQQFPDLHSELNLSSLELGDSALYFCASSVGGAGNYGYTFGSGTRLTVV.

This clonotype was observed a single time. As DNA, the CDR3 is TGCGCCAGCACCTCTGGGACTAGATCTTCTCCCGGCGAGCAGTACTTC. This codes for CASTSGTRSSPGEQYF. The J gene is TRBJ2-7, the V gene TRBV5-1; 8 nucleotides agree with TRBD2. CDR1 is SGHRS, CDR2 YFSETQ, per germline. The ends lost 6 bases at V and 6 bases at J; junction bases unmatched: 17. The CDR3 is 16 residues long.

DNA of the CDR3: TGTGCCAGCAGTTCGCCGGGACTAGCTGTCTACGAGCAGTACTTC. The encoded protein is CASSSPGLAVYEQYF. This sequence joins TRBV12-3 or TRBV12-4 and TRBJ2-7, with 9 bases matching TRBD2. The junction had 7 bases not matched to a gene; V was cut back by 4 bases and J by 3 bases. The CDR3 totals 15 residues.

The gene calls are TRBV6-5 and TRBJ2-5, with D perhaps given as TRBD1 or TRBD2 (5 bases each). CDR1 and CDR2 (germline): MNHEY, SVGAGI. The ends were cut back, 8 bases at V and 5 bases at J, with 21 bases in the middle. This CDR3 contains 15 residues. CDR3 sequence (DNA): TGTGCCAGCGGACCCGGGACCTCGGGGACGGAGACCCAGTACTTC. Translation: CASGPGTSGTETQYF.

V usage is TRBV18 and J usage is TRBJ1-6; perhaps TRBD1 as D (5 bases). Trimming stripped 5 bases from V and 8 bases from J, with 19 bases between. Germline V gene sequence: CDR1 KGHSH, CDR2 LQKENI. This CDR3 has 16 residues. The CDR3 coding sequence is TGTGCCAGCTCATCAGGGTCGGGGCCTCCCTATTCACCCCTCCACTTT. Its protein is CASSSGSGPPYSPLHF.

This clonotype was seen a handful of times. This chain uses TRBV5-6 with TRBJ1-1, with D unresolved. V lost 0 bases and J lost 0, with 6 bases in between. Germline lookup yields CDR1 SGHDT and CDR2 YYEEEE. CDR3 length equals 14 residues. The CDR3 protein is CASSLGGLNTEAFF. CDR3 DNA: TGTGCCAGCAGCTTGGGAGGGTTGAACACTGAAGCTTTCTTT.

The rearrangement joins TRBV27 to TRBJ2-5; 11 bases are a match to TRBD1. The V gene's germline CDR1 is MNHEY and CDR2 SMNVEV (reference sequence). The CDR3 has 13 amino acids. The V gene end was trimmed by 5 bases and the J gene end by 7 bases; junction bases not matched to a gene: 3. CDR3 amino acids: CASSAGTGGTQYF. In nucleotides, the CDR3 is TGTGCCAGCAGTGCCGGGACAGGGGGGACCCAGTACTTC.

V usage is TRBV2 and J usage is TRBJ2-5; 9 bases fit TRBD2. The CDR3 spans 14 residues. V was pared by 5 bases and J by 2 bases, with 3 bases of the junction left unmatched. CDR1 is SNHLY, CDR2 FYNNEI, per germline. The CDR3 DNA is TGTGCCAGCAGTCGACTAGCGGAGCAAGAGACCCAGTACTTC. Protein sequence: CASSRLAEQETQYF.

The V gene is TRBV2, the J gene TRBJ1-2, with TRBD1 matching over 8 bases. Germline assignment: CDR1 SNHLY and CDR2 FYNNEI. After removal of 3 bases from V and 8 bases from J, the junction contained 8 bases not matched to a gene. The CDR3 covers 14 residues. The CDR3 nucleotides read TGTGCCAGCAGTGATCGGAGACAGGGGATGGGCTACACCTTC. Its translation: CASSDRRQGMGYTF.